Below are 29 T cell receptor beta chains sequenced from a single sample in a study of vaccination effects on CD4 cells after COVID-19. Only in-frame clones appear in the TCRdb table, and some are missing; sequencing was by immunoSEQ multiplex PCR. The sample consists of tens of thousands of clones, 55% to 75% of them appearing once. These TCRs are of unknown antigen specificity. With the ViraFEST assay, the study expanded antigen-specific CD4+ T cells using viral peptide pools, then sequenced them. Subsequent to a culture period of approximately 11 days, CD4+ T cells were isolated. Recipients of the vaccine had no prior SARS-CoV-2 infection and negative nucleocapsid antibodies. The specimen comprised CD4+ T cells from PBMCs cultured with HCoV-OC43 spike peptides, sampled before COVID-19 vaccination. Subset described: HCoV-OC43 spike overlapping peptide pool stimulation. The receptors originated from a human donor who received a COVID-19 vaccine.

CDR3 sequence: CATSDHLAATYNEQFF. In DNA form, the CDR3 reads TGTGCCACCAGTGATCATCTAGCGGCCACCTACAATGAGCAGTTCTTC. The chain has TRBV24-1 and TRBJ2-1, with 7 positions matching TRBD2. The CDR3 spans 16 residues. V dropped 3 bases and J dropped 2; count of bases not matched to a gene: 6. Germline CDR1 is KGHDR and CDR2 is SFDVKD.

This clone was seen a few times. The chain carries TRBV4-1 and TRBJ2-7; D possibly corresponds to TRBD1 (5 bases). From germline, CDR1 is MGHRA and CDR2 YSYEKL. Trimming removed 2 bases from V and 7 bases from J, with 21 bases in between. The CDR3 is 16 residues long. The CDR3 coding sequence is TGCGCCAGCAGCCAATTTATATCCGTGCAGGGCAGGGAGCAGTACTTC. This sequence encodes CASSQFISVQGREQYF.

This rearrangement joins TRBV4-1 to TRBJ2-7, with 7 bases matching TRBD2. The CDR3 runs to 17 residues. J gave up 1 base and V 0 bases, and 9 bases lay outside the gene matches. Germline CDR1 and CDR2: MGHRA and YSYEKL. The DNA for the CDR3 is TGCGCCAGCAGCCAAGATCGGGGCGGGGGTACTTCCTACGAGCAGTACTTC. Translating gives CASSQDRGGGTSYEQYF.

The CDR3 DNA follows: TGTGCCAGCAGCTCTAAACAGGGAACTGCCGGGGAGCTGTTTTTT. This gives the protein CASSSKQGTAGELFF. This chain joins TRBV7-6 and TRBJ2-2, with a possible D match to TRBD1 (6 bases). The CDR3 is 15 residues long. Per the germline V gene, CDR1 is SGHVS and CDR2 is FNYEAQ. Trimming took 4 bases from V and 6 from J, leaving 15 bases between them.

The chain is built from TRBV5-4 and TRBJ1-2, with D uncertain. Germline V CDR1 and CDR2: SGHNT, YYREEE (reference sequence). V was clipped by 5 bases and J by 5 bases, with 19 bases between them. The CDR3 is 15 amino acids. The CDR3 sequence: CASSSARETPYGYTF. In DNA, the CDR3 is TGTGCCAGCAGTTCGGCCCGGGAGACTCCTTATGGCTACACCTTC.

This clone has a handful of counts. This rearrangement joins TRBV27 to TRBJ2-1, with 9 bases aligning to TRBD1. Germline V lookup: CDR1 MNHEY, CDR2 SMNVEV (reference sequence). The ends lost 4 bases at V and 15 bases at J; junction bases unmatched: 10. The CDR3 contains 13 residues. This chain's CDR3 is CASSSLGQGGLFF. CDR3 sequence (DNA): TGTGCCAGCAGTTCTCTGGGACAGGGCGGCCTGTTCTTC.

V usage is TRBV28 and J usage is TRBJ2-3; 12 bases align to TRBD2. The V and J ends lost 3 bases and 3 bases, in that order; junction bases with no gene match: 7. Germline V gene data show CDR1 as MDHEN and CDR2 as SYDVKM. The CDR3 has 17 residues. The CDR3 DNA reads TGTGCCAGCAGTTTGTTGACTAGCGGGAGATTAACAGATACGCAGTATTTT. Translation: CASSLLTSGRLTDTQYF.

This chain joins TRBV15 and TRBJ1-6, with D possibly matching TRBD1 (5 bases). Looked up from germline, CDR1 is LNHNV and CDR2 is YYDKDF (reference sequence). This CDR3 has 15 residues. V lost 5 bases to trimming and J lost 4 bases, with 12 bases between them. CDR3 in amino acids: CATSGGRPYNSPLHF. CDR3 bases: TGTGCCACCAGCGGGGGACGGCCTTATAATTCACCCCTCCACTTT.

This chain connects TRBV28 to TRBJ2-5; 7 bases agree with TRBD2. V shed 8 bases, J shed 4 bases, and the junction held 4 bases outside the gene matches. CDR1 and CDR2 (germline): MDHEN, SYDVKM. This CDR3 region has 12 residues. This chain's CDR3 is CASGLVRETQYF. The DNA for the CDR3 is TGTGCCAGCGGACTAGTTCGAGAGACCCAGTACTTC.

The chain joins TRBV27 to TRBJ2-3, with a possible D match to TRBD2 (7 bases). The CDR3 spans 19 residues. In germline, CDR1 is MNHEY, CDR2 SMNVEV (reference sequence). Trimming shortened V by 5 bases and J by 0 bases, and 24 bases separated the two germline ends. DNA for the CDR3: TGTGCCAGCAGTCCGGATCTCTGGGGGAGGGGGGGTAGCACAGATACGCAGTATTTT. Translating it yields CASSPDLWGRGGSTDTQYF.

This sequence joins TRBV18 and TRBJ1-2; 9 bases match TRBD1. Trimming at V came to 1 base and at J to 6 bases, leaving 9 bases not matched to a gene. CDR1 and CDR2 (germline): KGHSH, LQKENI. The CDR3 sequence is 16 residues long. The CDR3 here is CASSPQQQGAEDGYTF. The CDR3 region has the DNA TGTGCCAGCTCACCACAACAACAGGGGGCGGAGGATGGCTACACCTTC.

The rearrangement joins TRBV7-9 to TRBJ2-7; D unresolved. Germline CDR1 reads SEHNR; CDR2 reads FQNEAQ (reference sequence). The CDR3 is made up of 13 amino acids. With 8 bases removed from V and 6 bases from J, the gap between germline ends came to 17 bases. This chain's CDR3 is CASGPSPYVEQYF. CDR3 DNA: TGTGCCAGCGGACCATCTCCGTACGTCGAGCAGTACTTC.

The V and J genes are TRBV2 and TRBJ1-6; D is ambiguous. From germline, CDR1 is SNHLY and CDR2 FYNNEI. This CDR3 comprises 13 residues. Trimming took off 3 bases at V and 10 bases at J, with 10 bases between the two ends. The CDR3: CASSEGRHSPLHF. In nucleotides, the CDR3 is TGTGCCAGCAGTGAGGGAAGGCACTCACCCCTCCACTTT. The whole variable domain, remainder taken from reference TRBV2 and TRBJ1-6, is EPEVTQTPSHQVTQMGQEVILRCVPISNHLYFYWYRQILGQKVEFLVSFYNNEISEKSEIFDDQFSVERPDGSNFTLKIRSTKLEDSAMYFCASSEGRHSPLHFGNGTRLTVT.

This rearrangement joins TRBV5-5 to TRBJ1-1, with 8 bases fitting TRBD1. After removal of 1 base from V and 0 bases from J, the junction contained 11 bases not matched to a gene. This CDR3 spans 18 amino acids. CDR1 is SGHKS and CDR2 is YYEKEE in the germline V gene (reference sequence). The CDR3 DNA is TGTGCCAGCAGCTTGAAGAGTCAATGGGACAGGTTGAACACTGAAGCTTTCTTT. Its translation: CASSLKSQWDRLNTEAFF.

The CDR3, as DNA: TGTGCCAGTCGGGGCTACAATGAGCAGTTCTTC. Its protein is CASRGYNEQFF. V gene TRBV2 combines with J gene TRBJ2-1; tentatively, D is TRBD2 (5 bases). The CDR3 totals 11 residues. The V end lost 9 bases, the J end lost 3 bases, and 6 bases lay between the germline ends. The germline V gene encodes CDR1 SNHLY and CDR2 FYNNEI.

This chain uses TRBV21-1 with TRBJ1-2. TRBV21-1 is a pseudogene. This CDR3 is built from 17 residues. In DNA, the CDR3 is TGTGCCAGCAGCAAACACCAACAGGACGGGGGGAACTATGGCTACACCTTC. Amino acid sequence: CASSKHQQDGGNYGYTF.

This rearrangement joins TRBV4-2 to TRBJ1-6; perhaps TRBD1 as D (6 bases). The CDR3 has 16 amino acids. The V gene lost 8 bases and the J gene lost 7 bases, with 21 bases spanning the gap. Germline V gives CDR1 LGHNA, CDR2 YNFKEQ. Here the CDR3 DNA reads TGTGCCAGCGGGTTGAGAACGGGACACCGAAATTCACCCCTCCACTTT. Amino acids: CASGLRTGHRNSPLHF.

This clone was seen more than once but under ten times. The genes are TRBV4-2 and TRBJ1-6, with D unclear. Looked up from germline, CDR1 is LGHNA and CDR2 is YNFKEQ. The CDR3 spans 21 residues. V lost 0 bases and J 5 bases, leaving 26 bases between the germline ends. The CDR3 DNA sequence: TGTGCCAGCAGCCAAGATGCAGCAGGTGTGGTCCGCGCTATTAATAATTCACCCCTCCACTTT. Residues: CASSQDAAGVVRAINNSPLHF.

The V gene is TRBV9, the J gene TRBJ2-3, with 9 nucleotides matching TRBD2. The germline gives CDR1 SGDLS, CDR2 YYNGEE. V gave up 5 bases and J gave up 6 bases; unmatched junction bases: 13. The CDR3 loop spans 16 amino acids. CDR3 amino acids: CASSRRLAEWQDTQYF. The CDR3 DNA sequence: TGTGCCAGCAGTCGCAGACTAGCGGAGTGGCAGGATACGCAGTATTTT.

The sample holds a few counts of this clone. The chain combines TRBV5-1 with TRBJ1-6, with D possibly being TRBD1 (5 bases). V was shortened by 2 bases and J by 6 bases, with 15 bases between the two germline ends. The CDR3 totals 16 residues. Germline assignment: CDR1 SGHRS and CDR2 YFSETQ. The CDR3 is CASSFDGTTPNSPLHF. The CDR3 coding sequence is TGCGCCAGCAGCTTTGACGGGACGACTCCTAATTCACCCCTCCACTTT. Filled out from reference TRBV5-1 and TRBJ1-6, the complete variable domain reads KAGVTQTPRYLIKTRGQQVTLSCSPISGHRSVSWYQQTPGQGLQFLFEYFSETQRNKGNFPGRFSGRQFSNSRSEMNVSTLELGDSALYLCASSFDGTTPNSPLHFGNGTRLTVT.

This clone was seen only a few times. J is TRBJ2-3 and V is TRBV2, with TRBD2 matching over 11 bases. V dropped 8 bases and J dropped 3; count of bases not matched to a gene: 7. This CDR3 has 15 residues. Germline values: CDR1 SNHLY, CDR2 FYNNEI. The chain's CDR3 is CASALAGVSTDTQYF. CDR3 DNA sequence: TGTGCCAGCGCACTAGCGGGAGTATCGACAGATACGCAGTATTTT.

The gene calls are TRBV29-1 and TRBJ1-1; no clear D gene. The CDR3 spans 14 residues. Trimming removed 5 bases from V and 1 base from J, with 14 bases in between. The germline V gene has CDR1 SQVTM and CDR2 ANQGSEA. The CDR3 spells CSVSLRQANTEAFF. The CDR3 DNA is TGCAGCGTTAGTCTAAGGCAGGCGAACACTGAAGCTTTCTTT.

This chain joins TRBV12-3 or TRBV12-4 and TRBJ1-2, with D possibly being TRBD1 (5 bases). This CDR3 contains 13 residues. The ends were cut back, 6 bases at V and 4 bases at J, with 12 bases in the middle. This CDR3 is CASRPTGAYGYTF. CDR3 nucleotides: TGTGCCAGCAGACCAACAGGTGCCTATGGCTACACCTTC.

The chain employs TRBV5-4 and TRBJ2-1, with D maybe TRBD1 (5 bases). The V gene lost 5 bases and the J gene lost 9 bases, with 9 bases spanning the gap. CDR3 length: 11 amino acids. Germline V gives CDR1 SGHNT, CDR2 YYREEE (reference sequence). CDR3 protein: CASSSQGEQFF. The DNA for the CDR3 is TGTGCCAGCAGTTCCCAGGGTGAGCAGTTCTTC. Full variable domain (rest looked up from reference TRBV5-4 and TRBJ2-1): ETGVTQSPTHLIKTRGQQVTLRCSSQSGHNTVSWYQQALGQGPQFIFQYYREEENGRGNFPPRFSGLQFPNYSSELNVNALELDDSALYLCASSSQGEQFFGPGTRLTVL.

The chain joins TRBV4-3 to TRBJ1-2; perhaps TRBD1 as D (5 bases). The CDR3 runs 13 residues. Germline-derived CDR1 and CDR2 are LGHNA and YSLEER. V lost 10 bases and J lost 8, with 20 bases in between. The CDR3 loop is CATPWGEGRGYTF. CDR3 nucleotide sequence: TGCGCCACCCCCTGGGGGGAGGGCCGGGGCTACACCTTC.

This clone has only a few counts. The chain couples TRBV19 to TRBJ2-2, with D unclear. Germline-derived CDR1 and CDR2 are LNHDA and SQIVND (reference sequence). CDR3 size: 12 residues. V gave up 3 bases and J gave up 7 bases, with 6 bases separating them. The CDR3 nucleotides read TGTGCCAGTAGTATTTTGGTCGGGGAGCTGTTTTTT. Its protein is CASSILVGELFF.

The chain joins TRBV27 to TRBJ2-7, with 15 bases aligning to TRBD2. CDR3 length equals 18 residues. Germline V gives CDR1 MNHEY, CDR2 SMNVEV (reference sequence). The V gene end was trimmed by 5 bases and the J gene end by 0 bases; junction bases not matched to a gene: 8. Here the CDR3 DNA reads TGTGCCAGCAGTCCCCGGACTAGCGGGAGGGCCATCTCCTACGAGCAGTACTTC. It is translated as CASSPRTSGRAISYEQYF.

The V gene is TRBV3-1 (or the pseudogene TRBV3-2), the J gene TRBJ2-3, with 14 bases lining up with TRBD2. Germline V gene sequence: CDR1 LGHDT, CDR2 YNNKEL (reference sequence). Trimming removed 4 bases from V and 1 base from J; junction bases left unmatched: 1. CDR3 length equals 16 residues. The CDR3 coding sequence is TGTGCCAGCAGCCCGGGACTAGCGGGGGGCACAGATACGCAGTATTTT. This encodes CASSPGLAGGTDTQYF.

The chain uses TRBV7-2 and TRBJ2-2; D gene ambiguous. CDR3 size: 16 residues. Trimming took off 3 bases at V and 0 bases at J, with 11 bases between the two ends. Germline lookup yields CDR1 SGHTA and CDR2 FQGNSA. The CDR3 here is CASSFLGYPNTGELFF. The CDR3 region has the DNA TGTGCCAGCAGCTTTCTAGGTTACCCGAACACCGGGGAGCTGTTTTTT. Looking up the rest from reference TRBV7-2 and TRBJ2-2 gives the full variable domain: GAGVSQSPSNKVTEKGKDVELRCDPISGHTALYWYRQSLGQGLEFLIYFQGNSAPDKSGLPSDRFSAERTGGSVSTLTIQRTQQEDSAVYLCASSFLGYPNTGELFFGEGSRLTVL.